Listed below are T cell receptor beta chains from one sample, sequenced in a study of CD8 T cells in ankylosing spondylitis. TCRdb passed the 5' RACE reads through MiXCR, listing each CDR3 protein once. In the table there are over 150,000 distinct CDR3 sequences, over 15% of which are singletons. Sample: blood, either unsorted or a sorted T cell fraction (not recorded which). Receptors originate from a male donor aged 10-30 years with ankylosing spondylitis or in good health (not recorded which). The CDR3 runs from the conserved cysteine through the conserved F or W. The order of the fields is V gene, J gene, D gene, clone size, CDR3 DNA, CDR3 protein. D genes are given only for firm matches. The size of a clone is reported for some rows only, either as once, few or many, or as a class for expanded clones.

>TRBV19|TRBJ2-1|TRBD1|many
TGTGCCAGTAGTCCCCGGGACAGGGGCCATGAGCAGTTCTTC
CASSPRDRGHEQFF
>TRBV4-3|TRBJ2-7|NA|few
TGCGCCAGCAGCCAGAACCAGGGGAGCGAGCAGTACTTC
CASSQNQGSEQYF
>TRBV20-1|TRBJ2-1|TRBD1|many
TGCAGTGCTAGGTCCATACAGGGGTACAATGAGCAGTTCTTC
CSARSIQGYNEQFF
>TRBV11-3|TRBJ1-2|NA|NA
TGTGCCAGCAGCCCGCGGGACCGCTATGGCTACACCTTC
CASSPRDRYGYTF
>TRBV27|TRBJ2-1|TRBD2|NA
TGTGCCAGCAGTTTACAGCGGGAGGGCTTCAATGAGCAGTTCTTC
CASSLQREGFNEQFF
>TRBV7-2|TRBJ2-2|NA|many
TGTGCCAGCAGCTTGAACCAGGGGGGCACCGGGGAGCTGTTTTTT
CASSLNQGGTGELFF
>TRBV6-6|TRBJ1-4|NA|few
TGTGCCAGCAGTGACAGGTCCACTAATGAAAAACTGTTTTTT
CASSDRSTNEKLFF
>TRBV12-3/TRBV12-4|TRBJ2-2|NA|many
TGTGCCAGCGAGGGCAAGGACAGCAACACCGGGGAGCTGTTTTTT
CASEGKDSNTGELFF
>TRBV20-1|TRBJ2-7|TRBD1|many
TGCAGTGCTAGTGGTGAACAGGGGCTTGGCGAGCAGTACTTC
CSASGEQGLGEQYF
>TRBV7-8|TRBJ1-5|NA|many
TGTGCCAGCAGCTCGGCGAGGGTATTAAATCAGCCCCAGCATTTT
CASSSARVLNQPQHF
>TRBV7-2|TRBJ2-1|TRBD2|many
TGTGCCAGCAGCTTAGCACTAGCGGGAGTAAGGGAGCAGTTCTTC
CASSLALAGVREQFF
>TRBV11-3|TRBJ2-1|TRBD2|NA
TGTGCCAGCAGCTTACAGGGACTAGCGGGAGTAGGTGAGCAGTTCTTC
CASSLQGLAGVGEQFF
>TRBV10-2|TRBJ2-5|NA|NA
TGCGCCAGCAAGGCTAGGACGGCGGAGACCCAGTACTTC
CASKARTAETQYF
>TRBV5-1|TRBJ2-3|TRBD2|many
TGCGCCAGCAGCTGGGGAGGGTCGGGAGGCCACCTAGATACGCAGTATTTT
CASSWGGSGGHLDTQYF
>TRBV20-1|TRBJ2-1|NA|once
TGCAGTGCCGAGGGGACCTACAATGAGCAGTTCTTC
CSAEGTYNEQFF
>TRBV29-1|TRBJ2-5|TRBD2|NA
TGCAGCGTTCTTCTAGCGGGAGGGAGCCAAGAGACCCAGTACTTC
CSVLLAGGSQETQYF
>TRBV12-3/TRBV12-4|TRBJ2-5|TRBD2|many
TGTGCCAGCACGGGACTAGCGGGAGGGCGGGAGACCCAGTACTTC
CASTGLAGGRETQYF
>TRBV11-2|TRBJ2-1|NA|few
TGTGCCAGCAGCCGTCTTTCCGGGAGCTCCTACAATGAGCAGTTCTTC
CASSRLSGSSYNEQFF
>TRBV20-1|TRBJ2-6|NA|many
TGCAGTGCTCCTAAACCGGGTGGGGCCAACGTCCTGACTTTC
CSAPKPGGANVLTF
>TRBV12-3/TRBV12-4|TRBJ2-2|TRBD2|many
TGTGCCAGCAGCCCCAGCGGGAGACAAAACACCGGGGAGCTGTTTTTT
CASSPSGRQNTGELFF
>TRBV20-1|TRBJ2-4|NA|NA
TGCAGTGCTAGGGGGGGTCGGGAAAACATTCAGTACTTC
CSARGGRENIQYF
>TRBV5-5|TRBJ1-1|NA|many
TGTGCCAGCAGCGCGGGGATCGACACTGAAGCTTTCTTT
CASSAGIDTEAFF
>TRBV24-1|TRBJ2-5|NA|many
TGTGCCACCAGTCCTGACGGTACCCAAGAGACCCAGTACTTC
CATSPDGTQETQYF
>TRBV12-3/TRBV12-4|TRBJ1-4|NA|many
TGTGCCAGCATTGGCAGGGGCAGGGCGACTAATGAAAAACTGTTTTTT
CASIGRGRATNEKLFF
>TRBV20-1|TRBJ2-3|NA|NA
TGCAGTGCTACTGGGAGCGCAATACGCACAGATACGCAGTATTTT
CSATGSAIRTDTQYF
>TRBV20-1|TRBJ2-5|TRBD2|many
TGCAGTGCTAGACCTCAAGGACTAGCGGGAGCCGCGAGCAGGGAGACCCAGTACTTC
CSARPQGLAGAASRETQYF
>TRBV12-3/TRBV12-4|TRBJ2-7|NA|NA
TGTGCCAGCAGTTTCAGGCAGACTAACTACTACGAGCAGTACTTC
CASSFRQTNYYEQYF
>TRBV20-1|TRBJ2-7|TRBD1|many
TGCAGTGCTAGAACCGGGACAGGATTCTACGAGCAGTACTTC
CSARTGTGFYEQYF
>TRBV10-1|TRBJ2-5|NA|few
TGCGCCAGCAGTGTTGGGGCAGTACACCAAGAGAGCCAGTACTTC
CASSVGAVHQESQYF
>TRBV7-9|TRBJ1-6|NA|many
TGTGCCAGCAGCCTAAAGCTGAGCTCCTATAATTCACCCCTCCACTTT
CASSLKLSSYNSPLHF
>TRBV6-1|TRBJ2-5|TRBD2|many
TGTGCCAGCAGTGAAGCGGGACTAGCGGGAGGTCGGGAGACCCAGTACTTC
CASSEAGLAGGRETQYF
>TRBV19|TRBJ2-1|TRBD2|many
TGTGCCAGTAGTCCGACCGGGACTAGCGGAGTCCGAAGGTACAATGAGCAGTTCTTC
CASSPTGTSGVRRYNEQFF
>TRBV3-1|TRBJ2-1|NA|many
TGTGCCAGCAGCCAAGATCTCGGCTACAATGAGCAGTTCTTC
CASSQDLGYNEQFF
>TRBV5-1|TRBJ2-5|NA|many
TGCGCCAGCAGCTTGGGCTCCAGATCCCAAGAGACCCAGTACTTC
CASSLGSRSQETQYF
>TRBV2|TRBJ2-3|NA|many
TGTGCCAGCAAGTTCTCGAGGGATACGCAGTATTTT
CASKFSRDTQYF
>TRBV29-1|TRBJ2-7|NA|many
TGCAGCGTTGTGGTTCCGGGAGCCTACGAGCAGTACTTC
CSVVVPGAYEQYF
>TRBV27|TRBJ2-7|NA|many
TGTGCCAGCAGTTTCTCTAACGAGCAGTACTTC
CASSFSNEQYF
>TRBV19|TRBJ2-3|NA|many
TGTGCCAGTAGTATTCGTGGGGCGATGGGCACAGATACGCAGTATTTT
CASSIRGAMGTDTQYF
>TRBV27|TRBJ2-1|NA|NA
TGTGCCAGCAGTCCCCCTGGGATAGGCTACAATGAGCAGTTCTTC
CASSPPGIGYNEQFF
>TRBV5-1|TRBJ1-5|NA|NA
TGCGCCAGCAGCTTGTCAGGGGCGGGCAATCAGCCCCAGCATTTT
CASSLSGAGNQPQHF
>TRBV4-1|TRBJ2-2|TRBD1|many
TGCGCCAGCACACACCGGGACAGGGGCACCGGGGAGCTGTTTTTT
CASTHRDRGTGELFF
>TRBV7-3|TRBJ2-2|TRBD2|many
TGTGCCAGCAGTTCCATAGCGGGAGCCACCGGGGAGCTGTTTTTT
CASSSIAGATGELFF
>TRBV5-5|TRBJ2-1|NA|many
TGTGCCAGCAGCTTGGAATTCTTAAGGACGTTTCGGCAGTTCTTC
CASSLEFLRTFRQFF
>TRBV21-1|TRBJ2-2|NA|many
TGTGCCAGCAGCAAAAGCGTCAGCGACACCGGGGAGCTGTTTTTT
CASSKSVSDTGELFF
>TRBV20-1|TRBJ2-1|NA|once
TGCAGGGTTCCTAGCGGAGGGGGGGACAATGAGCAGTTCTTC
CRVPSGGGDNEQFF
>TRBV12-3/TRBV12-4|TRBJ1-2|NA|many
TGTGCCAGCAGCCCGGAGGGGCCCAGCTATGGCTACACCTTC
CASSPEGPSYGYTF
>TRBV24-1|TRBJ2-3|TRBD2|many
TGTGCCACCAGTGATTTGACAACTAGCGGGAGAGGTACGCAGTATTTT
CATSDLTTSGRGTQYF
>TRBV2|TRBJ1-5|TRBD1|few
TGTGCCAGCAGTGTCCTCCAGGGGGGATCCGACCCTAGCAATCAGCCCCAGCATTTT
CASSVLQGGSDPSNQPQHF
>TRBV29-1|TRBJ2-1|NA|many
TGCAGCGTTGAACGCAGGGAAGGGTGGGGGCAGTTCTTC
CSVERREGWGQFF
>TRBV23-1|TRBJ2-7|NA|NA
TGCGCCAGCAGTCAACCGGCCTACGAGCAGTACTTC
CASSQPAYEQYF
>TRBV2|TRBJ2-7|TRBD1|NA
TGTGCCAGTGTACAGGGGGCAGACGAGCAGTACTTC
CASVQGADEQYF
>TRBV3-1|TRBJ1-2|NA|many
TGTGCCAGCAGCCAAGGGCTCCTGGGCCATGGCTACACCTTC
CASSQGLLGHGYTF
>TRBV5-4|TRBJ2-1|TRBD1|many
TGTGCCAGCAGCCTCCGGGACAGGGTAGTCAATGAGCAGTTCTTC
CASSLRDRVVNEQFF
>TRBV4-3|TRBJ1-2|NA|many
TGCGCCAGCAGCCAAGAGGGGGGACCCCTCGGGGGCTACACCTTC
CASSQEGGPLGGYTF
>TRBV6-5|TRBJ2-1|TRBD2|NA
TGTGCCAGCAGTTCAACCGGGACTAGCGTCGATGAGCAGTTCTTC
CASSSTGTSVDEQFF
>TRBV2|TRBJ2-1|NA|many
TGTGCCATGAGGACCGCACCCGATGAGCAGTTCTTC
CAMRTAPDEQFF
>TRBV6-5|TRBJ2-3|NA|many
TGTGCCAGCAGTTGGCAGGGGAGCGAAGGCGATACGCAGTATTTT
CASSWQGSEGDTQYF
>TRBV20-1|TRBJ2-1|NA|NA
TGCAGTGCTAGGAGAGTTGGGGGGAATTGGTCCTACAATGAGCAGTTCTTC
CSARRVGGNWSYNEQFF